This T cell receptor beta chain came from a study of blood T cells in healthy people across ages. The study's findings and limits: CMV status of donors was unknown, possibly confounding expanded clonotype changes. Unsorted PBMC material precluded a definitive naive versus antigen-experienced comparison.

There are a few counts of this clonotype. The antigen remains undetermined. PCR was performed a second time for roughly 7 to 12 cycles using a sample-barcoded 5' primer and a J-beta primer mix. TCRdb redid the calling of the 5' RACE reads with MiXCR, one entry per CDR3 protein. The table has under 850,000 distinct CDR3 sequences, under 40% seen once. Isolating PBMCs gave at least 7 million of these cells per sample. The V gene's germline CDR1 is ENHRY and CDR2 SYGVKD. V was clipped by 4 bases and J by 6 bases; unmatched bases: 8. The CDR3 runs 16 residues. The sequence derives from a man aged 18 to 30 in good health. The sequenced material came from blood. The chain carries TRBV10-3 and TRBJ2-6, with 8 bases aligning to TRBD1. The CDR3 DNA sequence: TGTGCCATCAGTGGGGACAGGTCCGGTGTGGCCAACGTCCTGACTTTC. Translation: CAISGDRSGVANVLTF.